Listed below are T cell receptor beta chains from one sample, sequenced in a study of shared clonotypes between healthy human individuals. Sequenced by immunoSEQ multiplex PCR; TCRdb stores in-frame clones only, minus some. The sample lists some 2.1 million clones, about 95% occurring once. Sequencing was done on a sample of naive CD8+ T cells sorted from blood. The receptor source for this set is a man between 18 and 35 years old in good health. The conserved cysteine and the conserved F or W are not part of the CDR3 here. D genes are given only for firm matches. For some rows the clone size is stated as once, few or many, or as a class when expanded; others skip it.

v_call: TRBV7-9
clone_size: once
j_call: TRBJ2-7
d_call: NA
cdr3_aa: ASSFPGAEPYEQY

v_call: TRBV7-2
clone_size: NA
j_call: TRBJ2-7
d_call: NA
cdr3_aa: ASSLVGATYEQY

v_call: TRBV7-9
clone_size: NA
j_call: TRBJ2-6
d_call: NA
cdr3_aa: ASSLQGLMGLEGANVLT

v_call: TRBV4-1
clone_size: NA
j_call: TRBJ2-4
d_call: TRBD2
cdr3_aa: ASSQEDGAGGGNIQY

v_call: TRBV29-1
clone_size: NA
j_call: TRBJ1-1
d_call: TRBD1
cdr3_aa: SVRLRDRKNTEAF

v_call: TRBV29-1
clone_size: NA
j_call: TRBJ2-5
d_call: NA
cdr3_aa: SVEDFGVSGETQY

v_call: TRBV7-9
clone_size: NA
j_call: TRBJ2-1
d_call: NA
cdr3_aa: ASSLGRGPDNEQF

v_call: TRBV15
clone_size: NA
j_call: TRBJ1-5
d_call: NA
cdr3_aa: ATSRDSSGGGQPQH

v_call: TRBV27
clone_size: NA
j_call: TRBJ2-7
d_call: NA
cdr3_aa: ASTLGPGAAHEQY

v_call: TRBV5-5
clone_size: NA
j_call: TRBJ2-7
d_call: NA
cdr3_aa: ASSGWGNPIEQY

v_call: TRBV9
clone_size: once
j_call: TRBJ2-5
d_call: NA
cdr3_aa: ASSVVPGETQY

v_call: TRBV19
clone_size: NA
j_call: TRBJ1-6
d_call: TRBD1
cdr3_aa: ASSAWDRGGSPLH

v_call: TRBV1
clone_size: NA
j_call: TRBJ2-6
d_call: NA
cdr3_aa: TSSPCCRANVLT

v_call: TRBV29-1
clone_size: NA
j_call: TRBJ1-3
d_call: NA
cdr3_aa: SVQGGNTIY

v_call: TRBV15
clone_size: NA
j_call: TRBJ2-1
d_call: NA
cdr3_aa: ATSRDPLREQF

v_call: TRBV5-1
clone_size: NA
j_call: TRBJ1-1
d_call: NA
cdr3_aa: ASSLEARGLNTEAF

v_call: TRBV28
clone_size: NA
j_call: TRBJ2-2
d_call: TRBD2
cdr3_aa: ASSRLLTSVSTGELF

v_call: TRBV28
clone_size: NA
j_call: TRBJ2-5
d_call: TRBD2
cdr3_aa: ASSFSGGGAQETQY

v_call: TRBV10-3
clone_size: NA
j_call: TRBJ2-5
d_call: TRBD1
cdr3_aa: AISESGQQETQY

v_call: TRBV6-6
clone_size: NA
j_call: TRBJ2-7
d_call: NA
cdr3_aa: ASSSPMTGTYEQY

v_call: TRBV7-3
clone_size: NA
j_call: TRBJ2-3
d_call: TRBD2
cdr3_aa: ASSPSRTSSTDTQY

v_call: TRBV5-1
clone_size: NA
j_call: TRBJ1-1
d_call: NA
cdr3_aa: ASSFGSGWNTEAF

v_call: TRBV7-9
clone_size: NA
j_call: TRBJ1-1
d_call: NA
cdr3_aa: ASSQDSSYEAF

v_call: TRBV6-5
clone_size: NA
j_call: TRBJ2-5
d_call: TRBD1
cdr3_aa: ASSYFQGAETQY

v_call: TRBV7-9
clone_size: NA
j_call: TRBJ1-2
d_call: TRBD1
cdr3_aa: ASSPRTGAFGGYT

v_call: TRBV18
clone_size: NA
j_call: TRBJ2-7
d_call: NA
cdr3_aa: ASSPYKGPSYEQY

v_call: TRBV10-2
clone_size: once
j_call: TRBJ2-5
d_call: TRBD2
cdr3_aa: ASGVAGGEETQY

v_call: TRBV5-6
clone_size: NA
j_call: TRBJ2-3
d_call: NA
cdr3_aa: ASSLDGRLGTDTQY

v_call: TRBV27
clone_size: NA
j_call: TRBJ2-5
d_call: TRBD2
cdr3_aa: ASSTSLAGGLETQY

v_call: TRBV7-9
clone_size: NA
j_call: TRBJ2-1
d_call: TRBD1
cdr3_aa: ASSHGTASYNEQF

v_call: TRBV13
clone_size: NA
j_call: TRBJ2-7
d_call: TRBD1
cdr3_aa: ASSQGTGVNEQY

v_call: TRBV5-8
clone_size: NA
j_call: TRBJ2-5
d_call: NA
cdr3_aa: ASTVGGRETQY

v_call: TRBV2
clone_size: NA
j_call: TRBJ1-1
d_call: TRBD1
cdr3_aa: ASSETGGSTEAF

v_call: TRBV7-9
clone_size: NA
j_call: TRBJ1-1
d_call: NA
cdr3_aa: ASSFSGAEAF